The 27 T cell receptor beta chains below come from one sample, sequenced in a study of blood T cell repertoires in COVID-19. Produced via immunoSEQ multiplex PCR; TCRdb's table is partial and in-frame only. The data contain around 14,000 clones, 85% to 90% of them singletons. Material for sequencing was peripheral blood. These receptors all stem from a human donor in a cohort sampled during active COVID-19.

The chain recombines TRBV28 with TRBJ1-4, with D unclear. Per germline, CDR1 MDHEN and CDR2 SYDVKM. This CDR3 is 11 amino acids long. Deletions cut 10 bases from V and 12 bases from J, with 15 bases between. The CDR3 protein is CANSRTPQLFF. CDR3 nucleotides: TGTGCCAACAGCCGCACTCCACAACTGTTTTTT. Together with reference TRBV28 and TRBJ1-4, the CDR3 gives the full variable domain: DVKVTQSSRYLVKRTGEKVFLECVQDMDHENMFWYRQDPGLGLRLIYFSYDVKMKEKGDIPEGYSVSREKKERFSLILESASTNQTSMYLCANSRTPQLFFGSGTQLSVL.

The chain joins TRBV24-1 to TRBJ1-4, with 7 nucleotides matching TRBD1. Germline V gives CDR1 KGHDR, CDR2 SFDVKD. The J segment lost 10 bases and the V segment lost 10 bases, leaving 17 bases of the junction unmatched. CDR3 length: 15 residues. Written as DNA, the CDR3 is TGTGCCACTTACAATCGACGGACAGGAAGCGGAAAACTGTTTTTT. Translation: CATYNRRTGSGKLFF.

The gene calls are TRBV18 and TRBJ2-7; 7 positions agree with TRBD1. CDR1 and CDR2 from the germline V gene are KGHSH and LQKENI. The CDR3 runs to 15 residues. Trimming took 0 bases from V and 2 from J; bases not matched to a gene: 4. This CDR3 reads CASSPPNRGTYEQYF. The CDR3 DNA reads as TGTGCCAGCTCACCACCCAACAGGGGAACCTACGAGCAGTACTTC.

The genes are TRBV27 and TRBJ1-5; 8 nucleotides align to TRBD1. Germline loops: CDR1 MNHEY, CDR2 SMNVEV (reference sequence). This CDR3 contains 13 residues. Trimming removed 8 bases from V and 3 bases from J; junction bases left unmatched: 3. The CDR3 is CASGQGLNQPQHF. As DNA, the CDR3 is TGTGCCAGCGGACAGGGACTCAATCAGCCCCAGCATTTT.

J is TRBJ2-3 and V is TRBV12-5; unclear D gene. Per the germline V gene, CDR1 is LGHNT and CDR2 is FRNRAP. The CDR3 has 14 residues. Trimming took off 0 bases at V and 3 bases at J, with 7 bases between the two ends. For the CDR3, the DNA is TGTGCTAGTGGTTTGGTACCAGATACAGATACGCAGTATTTT. Amino acids: CASGLVPDTDTQYF.

CDR3 sequence: CASSPRGASGTYEQYF. As DNA, the CDR3 is TGTGCCAGCAGTCCCCGGGGAGCTAGCGGAACCTACGAGCAGTACTTC. V and J are TRBV28 and TRBJ2-7, with TRBD2 matching 7 bases. Germline V gene data show CDR1 as MDHEN and CDR2 as SYDVKM. The CDR3 consists of 16 residues. Trimming at V came to 5 bases and at J to 2 bases, leaving 12 bases not matched to a gene.

The chain is built from TRBV9 and TRBJ1-6; no firm D call. The CDR3 contains 14 residues. V gave up 2 bases and J gave up 5 bases, with 8 bases separating them. CDR1 is SGDLS, CDR2 YYNGEE, per germline. The CDR3 coding sequence is TGTGCCAGCAGCGTTGGGAGAGATAATTCACCCCTCCACTTT. Translating it yields CASSVGRDNSPLHF.

This clone was observed once. The sample holds other DNA sequences that translate to the same CDR3. V and J are TRBV24-1 and TRBJ1-2, with TRBD1 identical over 7 bases. This CDR3 is built from 15 residues. V was clipped by 4 bases and J by 2 bases; unmatched bases: 6. Looked up from germline, CDR1 is KGHDR and CDR2 is SFDVKD. CDR3 amino acids: CATSDPYRGNYGYTF. CDR3 coding DNA: TGTGCCACCAGTGACCCATACAGGGGCAACTATGGCTACACCTTC.

The chain recombines TRBV6-5 with TRBJ2-1, with a possible D match to TRBD1 (6 bases). Germline lookup yields CDR1 MNHEY and CDR2 SVGAGI. This CDR3 region has 14 residues. V was pared by 6 bases and J by 8 bases, with 17 bases between. CDR3 amino acids: CASSLGRGRDEQFF. CDR3 DNA: TGTGCCAGCAGCCTTGGCAGGGGTAGGGATGAGCAGTTCTTC.

This sequence joins TRBV7-2 and TRBJ2-5, with TRBD1 matching over 8 bases. Unmatched junction bases numbered 3, after V lost 3 bases and J lost 0 bases. The CDR3 is made up of 15 amino acids. Germline CDR1 reads SGHTA; CDR2 reads FQGNSA. The CDR3 nucleotides are TGTGCCAGCAGCTTTGACAGGGGTTACCAAGAGACCCAGTACTTC. Protein product: CASSFDRGYQETQYF.

This sequence joins TRBV28 and TRBJ1-1, with D tentatively TRBD1 (5 bases). Germline values: CDR1 MDHEN, CDR2 SYDVKM. This CDR3 comprises 13 residues. V lost 3 bases and J lost 4, with 9 bases in between. Written as DNA, the CDR3 is TGTGCCAGCAGTTTCGGGGGAGGCACTGAAGCTTTCTTT. It is translated as CASSFGGGTEAFF.

The rearrangement uses TRBV11-2 and TRBJ2-1, with 10 bases that match TRBD1. Germline V CDR1 and CDR2: SGHAT, FQNNGV. This CDR3 is built from 16 residues. Trimming took 1 base from V and 5 from J; bases not matched to a gene: 5. The CDR3: CASSLGQGAGDNEQFF. CDR3 in DNA: TGTGCCAGCAGCTTAGGACAGGGGGCTGGTGACAATGAGCAGTTCTTC.

This sequence joins TRBV5-1 and TRBJ2-7, with 9 positions matching TRBD1. The V and J ends lost 3 bases and 0 bases, in that order; junction bases with no gene match: 1. Germline assignment: CDR1 SGHRS and CDR2 YFSETQ. This CDR3 is 14 amino acids long. DNA for the CDR3: TGCGCCAGCAGCTCGGGACAGGGCTCCTACGAGCAGTACTTC. As protein: CASSSGQGSYEQYF.

The chain carries TRBV9 and TRBJ1-6; 9 nucleotides match TRBD1. The length of the CDR3 is 16 residues. Per the germline V gene, CDR1 is SGDLS and CDR2 is YYNGEE. The trim removed 4 bases at V and 5 bases at J, leaving 7 bases unmatched. The CDR3 DNA reads TGTGCCAGCAGCCATCGCCGGGACAGGGATAATTCACCCCTCCACTTT. Its protein is CASSHRRDRDNSPLHF.

The chain carries TRBV4-1 and TRBJ2-3; TRBD2 matches 10 bases. V shed 4 bases, J shed 4 bases, and the junction held 8 bases outside the gene matches. The germline gives CDR1 MGHRA, CDR2 YSYEKL. The CDR3 contains 16 residues. The CDR3 DNA reads TGCGCCAGCAGCCCTTTTGAGCGGGGGGGGGCAGATACGCAGTATTTT. Amino acids: CASSPFERGGADTQYF.

The chain links TRBV28 to TRBJ2-5; 7 bases are shared with TRBD1. Germline values: CDR1 MDHEN, CDR2 SYDVKM. With 6 bases clipped from V and 1 base from J, the junction kept 11 bases outside the gene matches. The CDR3 is made up of 16 amino acids. The CDR3 loop is CASSLRQGPFQETQYF. The CDR3 DNA reads TGTGCCAGCAGCTTACGACAGGGCCCGTTCCAAGAGACCCAGTACTTC. The full variable domain, completed using reference TRBV28 and TRBJ2-5, is DVKVTQSSRYLVKRTGEKVFLECVQDMDHENMFWYRQDPGLGLRLIYFSYDVKMKEKGDIPEGYSVSREKKERFSLILESASTNQTSMYLCASSLRQGPFQETQYFGPGTRLLVL.

This chain joins TRBV9 and TRBJ2-2; D unresolved. The CDR3 consists of 12 residues. V was clipped by 4 bases and J by 8 bases, with 9 bases between them. Germline CDR1 is SGDLS and CDR2 is YYNGEE. CDR3 amino acids: CASSPNWGELFF. CDR3 DNA sequence: TGTGCCAGCAGCCCTAACTGGGGGGAGCTGTTTTTT.

The chain employs TRBV10-2 and TRBJ2-1; D unresolved. Trimming shortened V by 2 bases and J by 7 bases, and 9 bases separated the two germline ends. Germline lookup yields CDR1 WSHSY and CDR2 SAAADI. The CDR3 sequence is 13 residues long. DNA of the CDR3: TGCGCCAGCAGTGAGCTCCCCGTGAATGAGCAGTTCTTC. It yields the protein CASSELPVNEQFF.

The V gene is TRBV7-2, the J gene TRBJ1-2, with 7 bases lining up with TRBD1. Per germline, CDR1 SGHTA and CDR2 FQGNSA. Trimming cost V 0 bases and J 6 bases; bases outside gene matches: 10. This CDR3 comprises 16 residues. The DNA of the CDR3 is TGTGCCAGCAGCTTAGCGAGGGGGCAGGGAAAGGATGGCTACACCTTC. Protein sequence: CASSLARGQGKDGYTF.

The chain recombines TRBV5-1 with TRBJ1-2; 7 bases line up with TRBD1. V was pared by 4 bases and J by 6 bases, with 9 bases of the junction left unmatched. Germline values: CDR1 SGHRS, CDR2 YFSETQ. The CDR3 has 14 amino acids. The CDR3 reads CASSVGQAGDGYTF. CDR3 nucleotide sequence: TGCGCCAGCAGCGTTGGACAGGCCGGGGATGGCTACACCTTC.

V gene TRBV19 combines with J gene TRBJ2-1, with TRBD2 identical over 11 bases. The V gene end was trimmed by 7 bases and the J gene end by 5 bases; junction bases not matched to a gene: 7. The CDR3 has 15 residues. CDR1 and CDR2 from the germline V gene are LNHDA and SQIVND (reference sequence). For the CDR3, the DNA is TGTGCCAGTATTTCCGGGACTAGCGGACACAATGAGCAGTTCTTC. Translation gives CASISGTSGHNEQFF.

The chain employs TRBV9 and TRBJ2-2; TRBD2 agrees at 13 bases. V gave up 3 bases and J gave up 0 bases; unmatched junction bases: 5. The germline gives CDR1 SGDLS, CDR2 YYNGEE. This CDR3 comprises 18 residues. CDR3 DNA sequence: TGTGCCAGCAGCGGGACTAGCGGGAGCGGAGCGAACACCGGGGAGCTGTTTTTT. It is translated as CASSGTSGSGANTGELFF.

J is TRBJ2-2 and V is TRBV11-3; D possibly corresponds to TRBD1 (6 bases). V was shortened by 5 bases and J by 0 bases, with 16 bases between the two germline ends. The CDR3 spans 17 residues. Germline lookup yields CDR1 SGHNT and CDR2 YENEEA. CDR3: CASSLPWTDTNTGELFF. The CDR3 coding sequence is TGTGCCAGCAGCCTCCCATGGACAGACACGAACACCGGGGAGCTGTTTTTT.

The CDR3, as DNA: TGTGCCAGCAGCTTGAGGTTGGCTAGCGATACCTACGAGCAGTACTTC. Residues: CASSLRLASDTYEQYF. This rearrangement joins TRBV5-4 to TRBJ2-7; possibly TRBD2 for D (6 bases). Trimming left V 1 base short and J 2 bases short, with 16 bases between. The germline V gene has CDR1 SGHNT and CDR2 YYREEE (reference sequence). This CDR3 has 16 residues.

V is TRBV15 and J is TRBJ1-2, with 9 bases lining up with TRBD1. V lost 1 base and J lost 10; bases outside the gene matches: 1. Germline CDR1 LNHNV, CDR2 YYDKDF (reference sequence). This CDR3 spans 12 amino acids. The CDR3 coding sequence is TGTGCCACCAGCAGAGGGGACAGGGACTACACCTTC. Amino acids: CATSRGDRDYTF. Variable domain in full (rest from reference TRBV15 and TRBJ1-2): DAMVIQNPRYQVTQFGKPVTLSCSQTLNHNVMYWYQQKSSQAPKLLFHYYDKDFNNEADTPDNFQSRRPNTSFCFLDIRSPGLGDTAMYLCATSRGDRDYTFGSGTRLTVV.

This clone was found once. The gene calls are TRBV7-2 and TRBJ2-6, with 8 nucleotides matching TRBD1. Losses at the gene ends were 2 bases for V and 3 bases for J; bases not matched to a gene: 6. This CDR3 is built from 17 residues. Germline CDR1 SGHTA, CDR2 FQGNSA. As DNA, the CDR3 is TGTGCCAGCAGCTTACGGTCAGGGGGCCATGGGGCCAACGTCCTGACTTTC. Amino acid sequence: CASSLRSGGHGANVLTF.

V gene TRBV9 combines with J gene TRBJ2-5; 13 nucleotides line up with TRBD2. Germline CDR1 and CDR2: SGDLS and YYNGEE. Trimming at V came to 4 bases and at J to 4 bases, leaving 13 bases not matched to a gene. This CDR3 has 18 residues. The chain's CDR3 is CASSSPGLAGLIGETQYF. The DNA of the CDR3 is TGTGCCAGCAGCTCGCCGGGACTAGCGGGATTGATTGGAGAGACCCAGTACTTC.